This T cell receptor (beta chain) appears in the sequencing data of a study of CD8+ T cells in alopecia areata. As for the study in general: Tofacitinib dosing lasted 6 to 18 months, which was then followed by 6 months off drug. Study findings and constraints: More clonal than normal scalp was lesional scalp, particularly alopecia totalis/universalis.

Reverse transcription of extracted RNA yielded cDNA, which provided the sequencing template. Using immunoSEQ multiplex PCR, the repertoire was profiled, and TCRdb retains in-frame clones only, with some absent. The sample has about 130,000 clones, 45% to 60% seen once. Treatment meaning: oral pan-JAK inhibitor, 5-10 mg twice daily. Note on this clone: No antigen is known for it.

The specimen comprised CD8+ T cells sorted from blood, sampled at week 4, from a patient treated with tofacitinib. The sequence was obtained from a human donor with alopecia areata.

As DNA, the CDR3 is TGCGCCAGCAGCCAAGATTTTAGGGAGACCCAGTACTTC. Protein sequence: CASSQDFRETQYF. The chain couples TRBV4-1 to TRBJ2-5; unclear D gene. The V gene's germline CDR1 is MGHRA and CDR2 YSYEKL. V lost 0 bases, J lost 5 bases, and 7 bases lay in between. This CDR3 contains 13 residues.